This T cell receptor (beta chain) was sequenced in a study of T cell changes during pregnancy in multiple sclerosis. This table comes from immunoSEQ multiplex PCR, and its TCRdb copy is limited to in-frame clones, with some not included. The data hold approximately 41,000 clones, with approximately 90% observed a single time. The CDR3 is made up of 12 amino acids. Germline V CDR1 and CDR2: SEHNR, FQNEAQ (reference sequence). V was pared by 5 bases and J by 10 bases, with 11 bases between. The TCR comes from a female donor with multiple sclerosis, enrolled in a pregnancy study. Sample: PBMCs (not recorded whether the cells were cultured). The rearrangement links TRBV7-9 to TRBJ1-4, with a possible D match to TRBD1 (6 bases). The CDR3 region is CASSQTGGKLFF. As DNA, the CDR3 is TGTGCCAGCAGCCAGACAGGAGGAAAACTGTTTTTT.